This TCR beta chain was recorded in a study of T cells in tumors after PD-1 blockade. For the study at large: Some patients also took daily vismodegib 150 mg during anti-PD-1 treatment. Findings and limits, study-wide: About 41% of tumor TCR clonotypes were also found in blood.

This clone has ten or more counts. As yet, its antigen is unknown. Sequencing used immunoSEQ multiplex PCR; TCRdb keeps in-frame clones, though not all of them. The profile covers tens of thousands of clones, with around 78% appearing a single time and 38% taken by the ten largest. Tumor or blood genomic DNA was sequenced, with inputs of about 550 ng to 6,500 ng. Sequencing used PBMCs, obtained before anti-PD-1 treatment. The clonotype comes from a human donor with basal cell carcinoma.

As DNA, the CDR3 is TGTGCCAGCTTGGACCGATACACAGATACGCAGTATTTT. Translating it yields CASLDRYTDTQYF. The chain is built from TRBV6-5 and TRBJ2-3; D is unclear. The V gene's germline CDR1 is MNHEY and CDR2 SVGAGI. V was clipped by 8 bases and J by 2 bases, with 11 bases between them. This CDR3 is 13 amino acids long.